This TCR beta chain appears in the sequencing data of a study of T cells in Graves' hyperthyroidism and ophthalmopathy. Template material for amplifying TCR beta CDR3 regions consisted of RNA transcripts. With the HTBI primer set, the TCR CDR3 went through a first round of RT-PCR. Each CDR3 protein is one row after TCRdb ran MiXCR on the multiplex PCR reads. The data show roughly 510,000 distinct CDR3 sequences, with less than 25% seen just once and 26% held by the top ten. Study-wide results and caveats: Blood shared most expanded thyroid clonotypes above 0.001. Prediction of ophthalmopathy progression came a median 6.5 months pre-onset.

The CDR3 sequence is 12 residues long. V lost 5 bases to trimming and J lost 2 bases, with 7 bases between them. This clonotype was seen only a few times. Its antigen is undetermined. Just one base apart from a much larger clone, this may be a read error. Investigators excluded patients with uncontrolled infection, other autoimmune disease, pregnancy or lactation. Clinical symptoms, serum thyroxine, TRAb, thyroid ultrasound and orbital computed tomography informed diagnoses. The sequenced sample was blood. The genes are TRBV12-3 or TRBV12-4 and TRBJ2-7; D not resolved. This clonotype was obtained from a man aged 18 to 29 with Graves' hyperthyroidism. The CDR3 DNA sequence: TGTGCCAGCAGTCCCCACACCTACGAGCAGTACTTC. This codes for CASSPHTYEQYF.